Following are 15 T cell receptor beta chains from one sample sequenced in a study of blood T cell repertoires in COVID-19. The method was immunoSEQ multiplex PCR; TCRdb's version includes in-frame clones alone and lacks a portion of them. The profile shows around 240,000 clones, approximately 83% of them singletons. Material: PBMCs or T cells enriched from blood (not recorded which). Source of these receptors: a woman aged 50 to 60 who had recovered from COVID-19.

The chain carries TRBV28 and TRBJ1-5; D call uncertain. Germline loops: CDR1 MDHEN, CDR2 SYDVKM. The CDR3 is made up of 12 amino acids. V was shortened by 4 bases and J by 6 bases, with 7 bases between the two germline ends. Here the CDR3 reads CASSSGGQPQHF. DNA for the CDR3: TGTGCCAGCAGTTCCGGAGGTCAGCCCCAGCATTTT.

The chain combines TRBV20-1 with TRBJ2-1, with D hard to call. From germline, CDR1 is DFQATT and CDR2 SNEGSKA (reference sequence). Trimming cost V 3 bases and J 10 bases, with 10 bases left between them. This CDR3 is built from 11 residues. CDR3 sequence reads: CSASGVTEQFF. The DNA of the CDR3 is TGCAGTGCTAGCGGAGTTACAGAGCAGTTCTTC.

This clone occurred once. The chain couples TRBV7-8 to TRBJ1-3; the match to TRBD1 covers 11 bases. Germline CDR1 and CDR2: SGHVS and FQNEAQ. CDR3 size: 18 residues. The V and J ends lost 5 bases and 0 bases, in that order; junction bases with no gene match: 9. The CDR3 reads CASSLRDRGLISGNTIYF. The CDR3 bases are TGTGCCAGCAGCCTCCGGGACAGGGGGTTAATCTCTGGAAACACCATATATTTT.

This clone was seen only once. The rearrangement joins TRBV6-5 to TRBJ2-4; unclear D gene. Trimming pared 3 bases from V and 1 base from J, leaving 10 bases between. Germline V CDR1 and CDR2: MNHEY, SVGAGI. The CDR3 runs to 15 residues. CDR3: CASSYSVRAKNIQYF. Written as DNA, the CDR3 is TGTGCCAGCAGTTATTCGGTTCGTGCCAAAAACATTCAGTACTTC.

Here the CDR3 DNA reads TGTGCCAGCAGCTTAGCATCCGGGCTAGCGGGAGTCGGTACCGGGGAGCTGTTTTTT. Its protein product is CASSLASGLAGVGTGELFF. The chain is built from TRBV7-6 and TRBJ2-2, with 10 bases lining up with TRBD2. The germline V gene encodes CDR1 SGHVS and CDR2 FNYEAQ. J lost 5 bases, V lost 0 bases, and 12 bases had no gene match. This CDR3 spans 19 amino acids.

The chain recombines TRBV27 with TRBJ2-3; 8 bases line up with TRBD2. Germline loops: CDR1 MNHEY, CDR2 SMNVEV (reference sequence). V shed 4 bases, J shed 5 bases, and the junction held 11 bases outside the gene matches. The CDR3 has 16 residues. The CDR3 loop is CASSSPSGGPGDTQYF. The CDR3 nucleotides read TGTGCCAGCAGTTCCCCCTCGGGAGGGCCTGGAGATACGCAGTATTTT.

The chain couples TRBV5-5 to TRBJ2-1; the match to TRBD1 covers 9 bases. Per germline, CDR1 SGHKS and CDR2 YYEKEE (reference sequence). The CDR3 contains 16 residues. V dropped 2 bases and J dropped 0; count of bases not matched to a gene: 3. CDR3 sequence: CASSLRGQGSYNEQFF. CDR3 coding DNA: TGTGCCAGCAGCTTAAGGGGACAGGGCTCCTACAATGAGCAGTTCTTC.

This clone occurred once. The chain carries TRBV19 and TRBJ2-5, with 10 bases lining up with TRBD2. J was trimmed by 2 bases and V by 6 bases; bases with no gene match: 3. Germline CDR1 is LNHDA and CDR2 is SQIVND (reference sequence). The CDR3 consists of 14 residues. The DNA of the CDR3 is TGTGCCAGTAGCGCTAGCGGGAGTCAAGAGACCCAGTACTTC. This encodes CASSASGSQETQYF.

The chain couples TRBV28 to TRBJ1-1; 7 nucleotides align to TRBD1. From germline, CDR1 is MDHEN and CDR2 SYDVKM. After removal of 4 bases from V and 0 bases from J, the junction contained 17 bases not matched to a gene. This CDR3 spans 19 amino acids. The CDR3 DNA sequence: TGTGCCAGCAGTTCATTGACAGGGCTGGGGAACTATATGAACACTGAAGCTTTCTTT. It encodes CASSSLTGLGNYMNTEAFF.

In this sample, this clone turned up a few times. CDR3 sequence reads: CAISAPSFPYEQYF. DNA for the CDR3: TGTGCCATCAGTGCTCCTAGCTTCCCCTACGAGCAGTACTTC. V is TRBV10-3 and J is TRBJ2-7, with a weak D call TRBD2 (5 bases). The CDR3 sequence is 14 residues long. Looked up from germline, CDR1 is ENHRY and CDR2 is SYGVKD. V shed 4 bases and J shed 2 bases, with 12 bases lying between them.

V and J are TRBV3-1 (or the pseudogene TRBV3-2) and TRBJ1-1; a weak D match, TRBD1 (5 bases). The CDR3 consists of 14 residues. Trimming shortened V by 1 base and J by 4 bases, and 10 bases separated the two germline ends. Looked up from germline, CDR1 is LGHDT and CDR2 is YNNKEL (reference sequence). In DNA form, the CDR3 reads TGTGCCAGCAGCCAAGTTCGGGGGGTCACTGAAGCTTTCTTT. Translating it yields CASSQVRGVTEAFF.

The V call is TRBV5-1, the J call TRBJ2-7; tentatively, D is TRBD1 (9 bases). V lost 7 bases, J lost 3 bases, and 17 bases lay in between. Germline V gene sequence: CDR1 SGHRS, CDR2 YFSETQ. The CDR3 length is 14 residues. Here the CDR3 reads CASAGQGLGYEQYF. In DNA, the CDR3 is TGCGCCAGCGCGGGACAGGGACTAGGCTACGAGCAGTACTTC.

CDR3 sequence: CASSTDRIYGYTF. The CDR3 coding sequence is TGTGCCAGCAGTACGGACAGAATCTATGGCTACACCTTC. The J gene is TRBJ1-2, the V gene TRBV2; a weak D match, TRBD1 (6 bases). The germline V gene has CDR1 SNHLY and CDR2 FYNNEI. The CDR3 totals 13 residues. Trimming pared 5 bases from V and 4 bases from J, leaving 11 bases between.

V usage is TRBV5-8 and J usage is TRBJ2-7; 9 nucleotides align to TRBD1. The CDR3 consists of 15 residues. Germline V gene sequence: CDR1 SGHTS, CDR2 YDEGEE. The ends lost 0 bases at V and 5 bases at J; junction bases unmatched: 6. CDR3 nucleotide sequence: TGTGCCAGCAGCTTGGACAGGGGGCGCTTCGACGAGCAGTACTTC. This codes for CASSLDRGRFDEQYF.

The V gene is TRBV29-1, the J gene TRBJ2-1; 8 bases agree with TRBD1. V shed 4 bases, J shed 8 bases, and the junction held 10 bases outside the gene matches. The germline V gene encodes CDR1 SQVTM and CDR2 ANQGSEA. The CDR3 runs to 14 residues. The CDR3 coding sequence is TGCAGCGTTGTTTGGACAGGGATTCACGATGAGCAGTTCTTC. Amino acid sequence: CSVVWTGIHDEQFF.